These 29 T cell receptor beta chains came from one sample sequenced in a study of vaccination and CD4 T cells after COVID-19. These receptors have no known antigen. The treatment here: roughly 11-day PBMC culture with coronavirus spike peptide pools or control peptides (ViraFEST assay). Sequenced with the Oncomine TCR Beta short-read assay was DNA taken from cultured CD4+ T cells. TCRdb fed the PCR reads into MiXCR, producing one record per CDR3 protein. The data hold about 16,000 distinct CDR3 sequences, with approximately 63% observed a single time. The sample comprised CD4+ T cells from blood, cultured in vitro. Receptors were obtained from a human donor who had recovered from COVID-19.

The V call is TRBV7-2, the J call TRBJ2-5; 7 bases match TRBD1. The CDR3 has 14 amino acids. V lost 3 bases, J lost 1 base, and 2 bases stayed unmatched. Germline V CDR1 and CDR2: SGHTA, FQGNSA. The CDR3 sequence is CASSFPGGQETQYF. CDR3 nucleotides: TGTGCCAGCAGCTTCCCAGGGGGCCAAGAGACCCAGTACTTC.

The CDR3 DNA is TGTGCCAGCAGTTCCGTAGGGTACAATCAGCCCCAGCATTTT. Its protein product is CASSSVGYNQPQHF. The rearrangement uses TRBV12-3 or TRBV12-4 and TRBJ1-5; unclear D gene. The CDR3 extends over 14 amino acids. The V gene lost 4 bases and the J gene lost 3 bases, with 10 bases spanning the gap.

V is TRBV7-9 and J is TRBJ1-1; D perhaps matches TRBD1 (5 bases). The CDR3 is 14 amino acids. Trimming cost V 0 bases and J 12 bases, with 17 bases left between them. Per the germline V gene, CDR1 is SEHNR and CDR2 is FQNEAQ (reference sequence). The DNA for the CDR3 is TGTGCCAGCAGCTTAGCAGGAGGACAACTGGGGACTTTCTTT. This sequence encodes CASSLAGGQLGTFF.

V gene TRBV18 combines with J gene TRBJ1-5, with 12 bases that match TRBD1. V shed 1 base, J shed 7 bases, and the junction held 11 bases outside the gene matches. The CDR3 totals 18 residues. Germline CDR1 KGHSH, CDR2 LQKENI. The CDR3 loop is CASSPRGQGALGRQPQHF. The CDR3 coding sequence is TGTGCCAGCTCACCACGGGGACAGGGGGCGTTAGGTCGGCAGCCCCAGCATTTT.

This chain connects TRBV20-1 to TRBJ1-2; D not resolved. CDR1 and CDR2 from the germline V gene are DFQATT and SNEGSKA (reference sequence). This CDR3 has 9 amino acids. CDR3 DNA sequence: TGCAGAGGCCCCTATGGCTACACCTTC. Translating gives CRGPYGYTF.

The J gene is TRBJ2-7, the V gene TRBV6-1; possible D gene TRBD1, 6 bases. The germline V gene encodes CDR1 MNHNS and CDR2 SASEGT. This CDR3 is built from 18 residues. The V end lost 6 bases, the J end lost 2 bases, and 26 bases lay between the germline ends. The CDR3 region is CASSHYPQGRQETYEQYF. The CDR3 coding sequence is TGTGCCAGCAGCCATTACCCCCAAGGGAGACAGGAAACCTACGAGCAGTACTTC.

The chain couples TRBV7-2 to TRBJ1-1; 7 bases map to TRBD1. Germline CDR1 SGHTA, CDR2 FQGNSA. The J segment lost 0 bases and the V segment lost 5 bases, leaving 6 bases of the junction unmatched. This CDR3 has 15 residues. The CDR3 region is CASSPLGTVNTEAFF. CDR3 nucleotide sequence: TGTGCCAGCAGCCCCCTCGGGACAGTGAACACTGAAGCTTTCTTT.

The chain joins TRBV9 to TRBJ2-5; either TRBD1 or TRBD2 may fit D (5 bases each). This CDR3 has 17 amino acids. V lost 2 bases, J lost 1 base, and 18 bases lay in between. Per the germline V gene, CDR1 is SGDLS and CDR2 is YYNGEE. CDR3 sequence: CASSVSVTGLFQETQYF. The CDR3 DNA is TGTGCCAGCAGCGTGTCAGTGACGGGGCTCTTCCAAGAGACCCAGTACTTC.

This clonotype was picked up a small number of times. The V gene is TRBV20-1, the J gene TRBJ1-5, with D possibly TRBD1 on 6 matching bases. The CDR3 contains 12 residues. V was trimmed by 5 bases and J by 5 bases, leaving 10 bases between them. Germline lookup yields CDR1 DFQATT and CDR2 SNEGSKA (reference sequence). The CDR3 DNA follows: TGCAGTGCTTGGGACAATCATCAGCCCCAGCATTTT. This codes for CSAWDNHQPQHF.

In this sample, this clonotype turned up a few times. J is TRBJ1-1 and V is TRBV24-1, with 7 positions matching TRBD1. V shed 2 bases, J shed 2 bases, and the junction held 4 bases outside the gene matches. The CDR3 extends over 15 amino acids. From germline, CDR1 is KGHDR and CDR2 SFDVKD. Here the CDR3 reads CATSDSRTGNTEAFF. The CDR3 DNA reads TGTGCCACCAGTGATTCCCGGACAGGCAACACTGAAGCTTTCTTT.

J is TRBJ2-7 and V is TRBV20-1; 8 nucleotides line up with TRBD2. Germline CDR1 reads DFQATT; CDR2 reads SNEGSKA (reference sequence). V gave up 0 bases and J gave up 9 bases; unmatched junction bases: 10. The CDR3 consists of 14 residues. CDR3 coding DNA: TGCAGTGCTAGAGATACCAGCGGGAGCATTGGGCAGTACTTC. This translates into CSARDTSGSIGQYF.

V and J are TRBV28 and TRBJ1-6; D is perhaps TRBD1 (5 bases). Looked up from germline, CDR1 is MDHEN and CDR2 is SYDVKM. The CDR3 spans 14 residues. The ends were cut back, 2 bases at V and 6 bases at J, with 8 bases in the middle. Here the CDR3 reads CASSLRGLNSPLHF. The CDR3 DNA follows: TGTGCCAGCAGTTTAAGGGGCCTTAATTCACCCCTCCACTTT.

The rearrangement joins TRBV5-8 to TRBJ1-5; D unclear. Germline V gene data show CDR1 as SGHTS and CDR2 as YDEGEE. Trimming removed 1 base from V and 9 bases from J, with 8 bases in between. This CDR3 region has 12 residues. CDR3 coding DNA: TGTGCCAGCAGCTTGTTTGTTGGGCCCCAGCATTTT. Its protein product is CASSLFVGPQHF.

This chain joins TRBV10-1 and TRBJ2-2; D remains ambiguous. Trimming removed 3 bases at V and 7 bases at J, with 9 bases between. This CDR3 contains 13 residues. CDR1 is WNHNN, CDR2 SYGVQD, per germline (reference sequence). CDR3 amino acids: CASSDRGDGELFF. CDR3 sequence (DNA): TGCGCCAGCAGTGATAGAGGCGACGGGGAGCTGTTTTTT.

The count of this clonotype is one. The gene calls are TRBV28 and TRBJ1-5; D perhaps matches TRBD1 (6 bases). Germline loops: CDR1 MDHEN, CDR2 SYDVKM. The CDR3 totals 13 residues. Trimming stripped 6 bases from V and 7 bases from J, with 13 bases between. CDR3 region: CASRSNRDQPQHF. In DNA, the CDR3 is TGTGCCAGCAGATCGAACAGGGACCAGCCCCAGCATTTT.

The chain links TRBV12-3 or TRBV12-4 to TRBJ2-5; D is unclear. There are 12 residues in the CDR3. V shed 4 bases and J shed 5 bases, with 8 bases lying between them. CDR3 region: CASSSTGETQYF. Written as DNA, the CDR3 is TGTGCCAGCAGTTCTACCGGGGAGACCCAGTACTTC.

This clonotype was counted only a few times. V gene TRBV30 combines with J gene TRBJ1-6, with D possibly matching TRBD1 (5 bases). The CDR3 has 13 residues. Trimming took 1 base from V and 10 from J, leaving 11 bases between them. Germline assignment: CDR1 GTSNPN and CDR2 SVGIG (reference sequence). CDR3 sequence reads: CAWSAAGRSPLHF. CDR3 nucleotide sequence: TGTGCCTGGAGTGCCGCAGGGAGATCACCCCTCCACTTT. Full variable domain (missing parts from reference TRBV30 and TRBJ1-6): SQTIHQWPATLVQPVGSPLSLECTVEGTSNPNLYWYRQAAGRGLQLLFYSVGIGQISSEVPQNLSASRPQDRQFILSSKKLLLSDSGFYLCAWSAAGRSPLHFGNGTRLTVT.

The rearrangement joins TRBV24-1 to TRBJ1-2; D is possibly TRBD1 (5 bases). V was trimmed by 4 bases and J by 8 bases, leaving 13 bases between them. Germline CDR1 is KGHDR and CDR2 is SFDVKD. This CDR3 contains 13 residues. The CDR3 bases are TGTGCCACCAGTGACCGGGGGTGGCAGGGCTACACCTTC. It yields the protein CATSDRGWQGYTF.

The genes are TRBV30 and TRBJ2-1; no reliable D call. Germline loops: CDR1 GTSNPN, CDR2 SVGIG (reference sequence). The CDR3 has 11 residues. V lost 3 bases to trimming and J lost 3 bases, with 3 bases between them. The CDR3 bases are TGTGCCTGGAGGTACTACAATGAGCAGTTCTTC. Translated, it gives CAWRYYNEQFF.

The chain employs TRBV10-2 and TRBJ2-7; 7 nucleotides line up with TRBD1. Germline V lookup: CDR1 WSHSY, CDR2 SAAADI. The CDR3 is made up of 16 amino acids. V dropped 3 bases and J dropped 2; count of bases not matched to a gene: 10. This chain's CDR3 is CASSDPARGYAYEQYF. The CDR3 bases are TGCGCCAGCAGTGATCCGGCCAGGGGGTATGCCTACGAGCAGTACTTC.

CDR3 DNA: TGTGCCAGCAGCTCTAACAGGGACCCGGAAGCTTTCTTT. Protein sequence: CASSSNRDPEAFF. The chain couples TRBV5-6 to TRBJ1-1, with D tentatively TRBD1 (6 bases). The CDR3 covers 13 residues. Deletions cut 3 bases from V and 8 bases from J, with 14 bases between. Germline CDR1 SGHDT, CDR2 YYEEEE.

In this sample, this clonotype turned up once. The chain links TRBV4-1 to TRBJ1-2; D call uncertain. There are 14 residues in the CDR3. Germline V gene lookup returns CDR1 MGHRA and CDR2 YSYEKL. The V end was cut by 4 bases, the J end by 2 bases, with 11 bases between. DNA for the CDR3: TGCGCCAGCAGCCGCGAGGGAGCCAACTATGGCTACACCTTC. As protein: CASSREGANYGYTF.

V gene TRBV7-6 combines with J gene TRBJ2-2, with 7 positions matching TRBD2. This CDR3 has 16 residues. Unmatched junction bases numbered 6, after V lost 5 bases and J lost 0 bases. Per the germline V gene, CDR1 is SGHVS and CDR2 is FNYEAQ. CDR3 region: CASSETSTSNTGELFF. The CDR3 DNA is TGTGCCAGCAGCGAGACTAGCACCTCGAACACCGGGGAGCTGTTTTTT.

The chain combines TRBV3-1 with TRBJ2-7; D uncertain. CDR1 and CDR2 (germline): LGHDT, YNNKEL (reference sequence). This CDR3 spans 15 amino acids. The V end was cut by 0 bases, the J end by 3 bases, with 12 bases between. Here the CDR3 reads CASSQDQVLSYEQYF. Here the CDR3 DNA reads TGTGCCAGCAGCCAAGATCAAGTGCTTAGCTACGAGCAGTACTTC.

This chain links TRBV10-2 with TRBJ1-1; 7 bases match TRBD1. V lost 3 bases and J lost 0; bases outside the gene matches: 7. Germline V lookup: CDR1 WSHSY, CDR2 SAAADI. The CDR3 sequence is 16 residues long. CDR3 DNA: TGCGCCAGCAGTGAAGGGACAGAAGTAATGAACACTGAAGCTTTCTTT. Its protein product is CASSEGTEVMNTEAFF.

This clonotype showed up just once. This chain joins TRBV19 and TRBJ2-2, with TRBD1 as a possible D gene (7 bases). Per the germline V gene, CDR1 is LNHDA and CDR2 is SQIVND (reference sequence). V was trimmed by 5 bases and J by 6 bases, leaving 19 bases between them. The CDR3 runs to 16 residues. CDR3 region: CASSVGGTVSAGELFF. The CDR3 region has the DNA TGTGCCAGTAGTGTTGGGGGGACAGTCTCAGCCGGGGAGCTGTTTTTT. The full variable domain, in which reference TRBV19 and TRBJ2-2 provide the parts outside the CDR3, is DGGITQSPKYLFRKEGQNVTLSCEQNLNHDAMYWYRQDPGQGLRLIYYSQIVNDFQKGDIAEGYSVSREKKESFPLTVTSAQKNPTAFYLCASSVGGTVSAGELFFGEGSRLTVL.

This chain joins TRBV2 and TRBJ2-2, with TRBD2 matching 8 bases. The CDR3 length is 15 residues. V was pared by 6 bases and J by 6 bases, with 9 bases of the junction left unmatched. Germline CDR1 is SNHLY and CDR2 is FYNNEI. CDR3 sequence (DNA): TGTGCCAGCAGCAAAGGGAATAGCGGGGCCGGGGAGCTGTTTTTT. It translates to CASSKGNSGAGELFF.

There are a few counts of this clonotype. The CDR3: CASDSFTYEQYF. CDR3 coding DNA: TGTGCCAGCGACAGTTTCACCTACGAGCAGTACTTC. This chain links TRBV2 with TRBJ2-7; maybe TRBD1 (5 bases). V was clipped by 8 bases and J by 2 bases, with 10 bases between them. This CDR3 region has 12 residues. From germline, CDR1 is SNHLY and CDR2 FYNNEI.

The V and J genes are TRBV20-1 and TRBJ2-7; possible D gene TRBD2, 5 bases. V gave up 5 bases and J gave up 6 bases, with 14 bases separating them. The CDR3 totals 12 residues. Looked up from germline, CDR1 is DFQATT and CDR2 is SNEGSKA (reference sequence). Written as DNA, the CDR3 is TGCAGTGCTGGGGTGAGGGCCGGCGAGCAGTACTTC. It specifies CSAGVRAGEQYF.